These 19 T cell receptor beta chains were sequenced from one sample in a study of blood T cell repertoires in COVID-19. Profiled with immunoSEQ multiplex PCR; TCRdb holds only in-frame clones, not every one. Of approximately 210,000 clones in the sample, around four fifths were seen once. Sample: peripheral blood. These receptors originate from a woman aged 40 to 50 with active or convalescent COVID-19.

The chain couples TRBV29-1 to TRBJ2-3; D is perhaps TRBD2 (5 bases). CDR3 length: 13 amino acids. V shed 3 bases and J shed 1 base, with 8 bases lying between them. CDR1 SQVTM and CDR2 ANQGSEA come from the germline V gene. CDR3 region: CSVDSAGTDTQYF. As DNA, the CDR3 is TGCAGCGTTGATAGCGCCGGCACAGATACGCAGTATTTT.

The V call is TRBV27, the J call TRBJ2-6; D is possibly TRBD2 (5 bases). CDR1 and CDR2 from the germline V gene are MNHEY and SMNVEV (reference sequence). CDR3 length equals 17 residues. V lost 1 base and J lost 0, with 10 bases in between. The CDR3 loop is CASSLWGASSGANVLTF. CDR3 nucleotide sequence: TGTGCCAGCAGTTTATGGGGAGCAAGCTCTGGGGCCAACGTCCTGACTTTC.

The chain employs TRBV27 and TRBJ2-2; possible D gene TRBD2, 6 bases. CDR1 is MNHEY, CDR2 SMNVEV, per germline (reference sequence). The V end was cut by 6 bases, the J end by 6 bases, with 11 bases between. CDR3 length: 13 amino acids. The CDR3 sequence is CASSTPGAGELFF. CDR3 in DNA: TGTGCCAGCAGCACACCGGGAGCCGGGGAGCTGTTTTTT.

The rearrangement links TRBV12-3 or TRBV12-4 to TRBJ1-2, with no clear D. Trimming left V 7 bases short and J 6 bases short, with 9 bases between. This CDR3 spans 11 amino acids. The CDR3 here is CASTLRDGYTF. The CDR3 nucleotides read TGTGCCAGCACCTTGAGAGATGGCTACACCTTC.

This chain uses TRBV9 with TRBJ1-4, with 7 bases matching TRBD1. The CDR3 is 15 residues long. Per germline, CDR1 SGDLS and CDR2 YYNGEE. V lost 4 bases, J lost 7 bases, and 10 bases stayed unmatched. CDR3 sequence (DNA): TGTGCCAGCAGCCCCCCGGGCAGGGGGGTTGAAAAACTGTTTTTT. It yields the protein CASSPPGRGVEKLFF. Drawing the rest from reference TRBV9 and TRBJ1-4, the complete variable domain is DSGVTQTPKHLITATGQRVTLRCSPRSGDLSVYWYQQSLDQGLQFLIQYYNGEERAKGNILERFSAQQFPDLHSELNLSSLELGDSALYFCASSPPGRGVEKLFFGSGTQLSVL.

This clone has only one observation. The chain employs TRBV10-1 and TRBJ2-7; TRBD2 matches at 8 bases. The CDR3 is made up of 13 amino acids. Germline CDR1 WNHNN, CDR2 SYGVQD (reference sequence). The V gene end was trimmed by 1 base and the J gene end by 7 bases; junction bases not matched to a gene: 3. CDR3 DNA sequence: TGCGCCAGCAGTGAGTATGGCGGGGGGGAGCAGTACTTC. This gives the protein CASSEYGGGEQYF.

This CDR3 is CASSLMETVNYGYTF. The CDR3 nucleotides read TGCGCCAGCAGCTTGATGGAGACGGTGAACTATGGCTACACCTTC. This sequence joins TRBV5-1 and TRBJ1-2; the D is unclear. Trimming shortened V by 1 base and J by 2 bases, and 12 bases separated the two germline ends. The CDR3 extends over 15 amino acids. Germline CDR1 SGHRS, CDR2 YFSETQ.

The gene calls are TRBV30 and TRBJ2-3; 7 positions match TRBD1. CDR3 length: 16 amino acids. Germline V gene data show CDR1 as GTSNPN and CDR2 as SVGIG (reference sequence). The ends lost 2 bases at V and 5 bases at J; junction bases unmatched: 13. CDR3 in amino acids: CAWSSPGQPAGDTQYF. CDR3 sequence (DNA): TGTGCCTGGAGTTCACCGGGACAGCCAGCTGGAGATACGCAGTATTTT. The variable domain in full, with the rest retrieved from reference TRBV30 and TRBJ2-3, is SQTIHQWPATLVQPVGSPLSLECTVEGTSNPNLYWYRQAAGRGLQLLFYSVGIGQISSEVPQNLSASRPQDRQFILSSKKLLLSDSGFYLCAWSSPGQPAGDTQYFGPGTRLTVL.

The genes are TRBV12-3 or TRBV12-4 and TRBJ2-7; TRBD1 matches 9 bases. The CDR3 totals 13 residues. With 6 bases clipped from V and 5 bases from J, the junction kept 5 bases outside the gene matches. The CDR3 is CASRGGQGHEQYF. For the CDR3, the DNA is TGTGCCAGCAGAGGGGGACAGGGCCACGAGCAGTACTTC.

V usage is TRBV25-1 and J usage is TRBJ2-1; 9 positions match TRBD2. Germline V gene data show CDR1 as MGHDK and CDR2 as SYGVNS. Trimming removed 3 bases from V and 5 bases from J; junction bases left unmatched: 5. This CDR3 spans 15 amino acids. CDR3 residues: CASSDSRLADNEQFF. CDR3 DNA sequence: TGTGCCAGCAGTGATTCCCGACTAGCGGACAATGAGCAGTTCTTC.

The chain recombines TRBV28 with TRBJ2-7; tentative D call: TRBD1 (6 bases). The CDR3 extends over 12 amino acids. V was cut by 5 bases and J by 10 bases, with 15 bases left in between. In germline, CDR1 is MDHEN, CDR2 SYDVKM. The CDR3, as DNA: TGTGCCAGCAGTACACTGACAGGCCGTCAGTACTTC. Translation: CASSTLTGRQYF.

The rearrangement uses TRBV30 and TRBJ1-2; possibly TRBD1 for D (5 bases). The V and J ends lost 0 bases and 5 bases respectively, with 13 bases between them. Germline CDR1 GTSNPN, CDR2 SVGIG (reference sequence). This CDR3 contains 14 residues. This chain's CDR3 is CAWSVTRASYGYTF. The CDR3 DNA follows: TGTGCCTGGAGTGTAACCAGGGCCTCTTATGGCTACACCTTC.

The CDR3 reads CSVGGLLAGSEETQYF. In DNA form, the CDR3 reads TGCAGCGTTGGGGGGTTACTAGCGGGAAGTGAGGAGACCCAGTACTTC. The rearrangement joins TRBV29-1 to TRBJ2-5, with TRBD2 matching 10 bases. The J segment lost 5 bases and the V segment lost 4 bases, leaving 13 bases of the junction unmatched. The CDR3 loop spans 16 amino acids. From germline, CDR1 is SQVTM and CDR2 ANQGSEA.

J is TRBJ2-2 and V is TRBV19; 13 bases agree with TRBD2. Germline CDR1 reads LNHDA; CDR2 reads SQIVND (reference sequence). CDR3 size: 20 residues. V was pared by 1 base and J by 1 base, with 9 bases of the junction left unmatched. The CDR3 nucleotides read TGTGCCAGTAGTATAGGGTTCCGACTAGCGGGAGGCTGGAACACCGGGGAGCTGTTTTTT. This translates into CASSIGFRLAGGWNTGELFF.

The chain carries TRBV6-2 or TRBV6-3 and TRBJ1-1, with D tentatively TRBD1 (6 bases). The CDR3 length is 14 residues. Between the trimmed V and J ends, which lost 5 bases and 9 bases, there was a span of 19 bases. Germline V CDR1 and CDR2: MNHEY, SVGEGT. The chain's CDR3 is CASSLTGSHFQAFF. CDR3 coding DNA: TGTGCCAGCAGTCTGACAGGATCCCACTTCCAAGCTTTCTTT.

The chain has TRBV4-1 and TRBJ1-1; D is ambiguous. CDR1 MGHRA and CDR2 YSYEKL come from the germline V gene. CDR3 length: 14 amino acids. The V gene lost 1 base and the J gene lost 2 bases, with 8 bases spanning the gap. CDR3 in DNA: TGCGCCAGCAGCCAAGCTACAGCTAACACTGAAGCTTTCTTT. Its translation: CASSQATANTEAFF.

The chain has TRBV24-1 and TRBJ2-2; 7 nucleotides match TRBD1. V gave up 5 bases and J gave up 2 bases; unmatched junction bases: 7. The CDR3 has 16 residues. Germline V gene sequence: CDR1 KGHDR, CDR2 SFDVKD. For the CDR3, the DNA is TGTGCCACCAGTGGTCGGGACAGCTTTAACACCGGGGAGCTGTTTTTT. Its translation is CATSGRDSFNTGELFF.

About this clone itself: Relative to the germline gene, one junction end is altered; a read error may explain this. The V gene is TRBV7-2, the J gene TRBJ2-1, with 10 bases matching TRBD2. The germline CDR1 and CDR2 sequences are SGHTA and FQGNSA. The CDR3 has 16 amino acids. This chain's CDR3 is CASSIAGTSVYNEQFF. DNA for the CDR3: TGTGCCAGCAGCATAGCCGGGACTAGCGTATACAATGAGCAGTTCTTC.

The chain is built from TRBV5-4 and TRBJ1-2; D gene uncertain. The CDR3 extends over 15 amino acids. Germline CDR1 is SGHNT and CDR2 is YYREEE (reference sequence). Deletions cut 4 bases from V and 4 bases from J, with 17 bases between. CDR3 in amino acids: CASSPGLQLAYGYTF. For the CDR3, the DNA is TGTGCCAGCAGCCCCGGTTTACAGCTTGCCTATGGCTACACCTTC.